This T cell receptor beta chain stems from a study of T cell responses to AZD1222 COVID-19 vaccine. Study results and caveats: Donors were largely white British and mainly female; clonal diversity was possibly underestimated.

Sequencing was performed with immunoSEQ multiplex PCR; in TCRdb, only in-frame clones are kept and a portion is missing. The sample holds some 150,000 clones, about 81% seen once. The length of the CDR3 is 16 residues. Germline CDR1 and CDR2: LGHDT and YNNKEL (reference sequence). The V segment lost 0 bases and the J segment 3 bases; nucleotides outside the gene matches: 7. As concerns this clone: Its antigen remains unidentified.

The chain is built from TRBV3-1 (or the pseudogene TRBV3-2) and TRBJ2-7; TRBD2 aligns across 8 bases. The source material was peripheral blood, sampled on day 0 of MenACWY control vaccination. The sequence derives from an adult in good health. CDR3 amino acids: CASSQDRRGAYYEQYF. CDR3 nucleotide sequence: TGTGCCAGCAGCCAAGATCGGCGGGGGGCTTACTACGAGCAGTACTTC.